Below are 22 T cell receptor beta chains sequenced from a single sample in a study of T cells in Graves' hyperthyroidism and ophthalmopathy. RNA transcripts provided the source from which TCR beta CDR3 regions were amplified. HTBI primers were the set used in a first-round RT-PCR of the TCR CDR3. MiXCR, applied by TCRdb to the multiplex PCR reads, yields one record per CDR3 protein. The table includes 490,000 or so distinct CDR3 sequences, roughly 23% detected once. The sample comprised blood. The source is a woman aged 70 to 79 with Graves' ophthalmopathy.

This clonotype was observed many times. The chain has TRBV3-1 and TRBJ1-5; 7 bases are a match to TRBD1. This CDR3 has 14 residues. J lost 4 bases, V lost 4 bases, and 4 bases had no gene match. CDR1 and CDR2 from the germline V gene are LGHDT and YNNKEL (reference sequence). In nucleotides, the CDR3 is TGTGCCAGCAGCCTAGGGACAGTGAATCAGCCCCAGCATTTT. It codes for CASSLGTVNQPQHF. Full variable domain (outside the CDR3, taken from reference TRBV3-1 and TRBJ1-5): DTAVSQTPKYLVTQMGNDKSIKCEQNLGHDTMYWYKQDSKKFLKIMFSYNNKELIINETVPNRFSPKSPDKAHLNLHINSLELGDSAVYFCASSLGTVNQPQHFGDGTRLSIL.

The chain is built from TRBV28 and TRBJ2-1; D unclear. The CDR3 consists of 11 residues. Germline V lookup: CDR1 MDHEN, CDR2 SYDVKM. V lost 1 base and J lost 9, with 4 bases in between. Written as DNA, the CDR3 is TGTGCCAGCAGTTTATACGGTGAGCAGTTCTTC. Translation: CASSLYGEQFF.

In this sample, this clonotype turned up a few times. This sequence joins TRBV7-2 and TRBJ2-1; 11 bases are a match to TRBD2. The CDR3 has 14 amino acids. CDR1 SGHTA and CDR2 FQGNSA come from the germline V gene. V lost 9 bases, J lost 2 bases, and 3 bases stayed unmatched. For the CDR3, the DNA is TGTGCCAGTACGACTAGCGGGACCTACAATGAGCAGTTCTTC. Its translation: CASTTSGTYNEQFF.

V and J are TRBV18 and TRBJ2-2; D ambiguous. The germline CDR1 and CDR2 sequences are KGHSH and LQKENI. The ends were cut back, 4 bases at V and 7 bases at J, with 4 bases in the middle. The CDR3 has 11 residues. The CDR3 nucleotides read TGTGCCAGCTCACGTAACGGGGAGCTGTTTTTT. Amino acid sequence: CASSRNGELFF.

The CDR3 DNA follows: TGTGCCAGCAGCTCAAGAATCGGACAGGGAATCACTGAAGCTTTCTTT. This sequence encodes CASSSRIGQGITEAFF. This chain links TRBV7-9 with TRBJ1-1, with 8 bases that match TRBD1. This CDR3 contains 16 residues. Germline-derived CDR1 and CDR2 are SEHNR and FQNEAQ (reference sequence). Unmatched junction bases numbered 11, after V lost 4 bases and J lost 4 bases.

V usage is TRBV28 and J usage is TRBJ1-3; tentatively, D is TRBD1 (5 bases). Trimming took 7 bases from V and 2 from J, leaving 18 bases between them. This CDR3 region has 16 residues. The germline gives CDR1 MDHEN, CDR2 SYDVKM. CDR3 protein: CASNRDGFPAGNTIYF. CDR3 nucleotide sequence: TGTGCCAGCAACCGGGACGGATTCCCTGCTGGAAACACCATATATTTT. Combining the CDR3 with reference TRBV28 and TRBJ1-3 gives the whole variable domain DVKVTQSSRYLVKRTGEKVFLECVQDMDHENMFWYRQDPGLGLRLIYFSYDVKMKEKGDIPEGYSVSREKKERFSLILESASTNQTSMYLCASNRDGFPAGNTIYFGEGSWLTVV.

This clonotype was detected a few times. CDR3: CASSIRRSSYNEQFF. The CDR3 nucleotides are TGCGCCAGCAGCATCAGACGGAGCTCCTACAATGAGCAGTTCTTC. V and J are TRBV5-1 and TRBJ2-1, with unresolved D. CDR3 size: 15 residues. In germline, CDR1 is SGHRS, CDR2 YFSETQ. The V and J ends lost 4 bases and 0 bases respectively, with 11 bases between them.

Only a few counts were recorded for this clonotype. The chain combines TRBV20-1 with TRBJ1-1; 7 bases fit TRBD1. This CDR3 is built from 14 residues. Germline assignment: CDR1 DFQATT and CDR2 SNEGSKA (reference sequence). The ends lost 6 bases at V and 6 bases at J; junction bases unmatched: 13. CDR3 protein: CSARGGAKFSEAFF. The CDR3 DNA reads as TGCAGTGCCCGAGGGGGCGCGAAGTTCTCTGAAGCTTTCTTT.

The chain links TRBV10-3 to TRBJ1-1; D not certain. The ends were cut back, 0 bases at V and 3 bases at J, with 11 bases in the middle. Per germline, CDR1 ENHRY and CDR2 SYGVKD. This CDR3 has 15 residues. CDR3 protein: CAISESEGRDTEAFF. CDR3 DNA sequence: TGTGCCATCAGTGAGTCGGAGGGAAGGGACACTGAAGCTTTCTTT.

This clonotype has ten or more counts. This chain links TRBV7-2 with TRBJ1-2; TRBD1 is a possible D gene (5 bases). The CDR3 loop spans 13 amino acids. Trimming removed 5 bases from V and 8 bases from J, with 15 bases in between. Germline V CDR1 and CDR2: SGHTA, FQGNSA. CDR3 DNA sequence: TGTGCCAGCAGCCGCGCGGCTGGGGGGGGCTACACCTTC. It encodes CASSRAAGGGYTF.

There are many counts of this clonotype. The V call is TRBV11-2, the J call TRBJ1-1; D gene uncertain. This CDR3 has 13 amino acids. The V end was cut by 6 bases, the J end by 5 bases, with 13 bases between. The germline gives CDR1 SGHAT, CDR2 FQNNGV. The CDR3 coding sequence is TGTGCCAGCAGGATCTCGGGTAATACTGAAGCTTTCTTT. Protein product: CASRISGNTEAFF.

The J gene is TRBJ1-1, the V gene TRBV19, with D possibly TRBD1 on 6 matching bases. The CDR3 has 17 residues. The V end was cut by 0 bases, the J end by 9 bases, with 23 bases between. The germline CDR1 and CDR2 sequences are LNHDA and SQIVND (reference sequence). The CDR3 DNA follows: TGTGCCAGTAGTATAGATCAGCGCCAGGGGCGCAATCTGCAAGCTTTCTTT. Translating gives CASSIDQRQGRNLQAFF.

This chain connects TRBV14 to TRBJ1-6; D gene ambiguous. Trimming pared 1 base from V and 7 bases from J, leaving 8 bases between. The CDR3 is 14 amino acids. Germline assignment: CDR1 SGHDN and CDR2 FVKESK. In DNA, the CDR3 is TGTGCCAGCAGCCAAGGACCTCAGAATTCACCCCTCCACTTT. Its translation: CASSQGPQNSPLHF.

V gene TRBV9 combines with J gene TRBJ2-1, with D possibly matching TRBD2 (6 bases). V lost 0 bases and J lost 4, with 11 bases in between. Germline V gives CDR1 SGDLS, CDR2 YYNGEE. The CDR3 length is 15 residues. CDR3 DNA sequence: TGTGCCAGCAGCGTAGAAGAGCGGGCGTACAATGAGCAGTTCTTC. This gives the protein CASSVEERAYNEQFF.

The chain is built from TRBV10-1 and TRBJ2-1, with 16 positions matching TRBD2. Germline V gene sequence: CDR1 WNHNN, CDR2 SYGVQD (reference sequence). This CDR3 spans 17 amino acids. V was clipped by 2 bases and J by 9 bases; unmatched bases: 7. Written as DNA, the CDR3 is TGCGCCAGCAGTGAGGAGGGACTAGCGGGAGGGCTGGGTGAGCAGTTCTTC. It is translated as CASSEEGLAGGLGEQFF.

This clonotype was counted a few times. The genes are TRBV4-1 and TRBJ1-1; D ambiguous. Germline V gene lookup returns CDR1 MGHRA and CDR2 YSYEKL. This CDR3 is 17 amino acids long. Trimming pared 4 bases from V and 4 bases from J, leaving 22 bases between. The chain's CDR3 is CASSPALTRRRVTEAFF. The CDR3 DNA sequence: TGCGCCAGCAGCCCGGCATTGACCCGCCGGAGGGTCACTGAAGCTTTCTTT.

The chain has TRBV4-2 and TRBJ2-1; TRBD2 matches at 10 bases. Per the germline V gene, CDR1 is LGHNA and CDR2 is YNFKEQ. After removal of 0 bases from V and 6 bases from J, the junction contained 5 bases not matched to a gene. This CDR3 is built from 16 residues. The CDR3 DNA reads as TGTGCCAGCAGCCAAGATCCACTAGCGGGACCCAATGAGCAGTTCTTC. Translated: CASSQDPLAGPNEQFF.

V gene TRBV3-1 combines with J gene TRBJ2-5, with TRBD2 matching 10 bases. J was trimmed by 4 bases and V by 0 bases; bases with no gene match: 5. Germline loops: CDR1 LGHDT, CDR2 YNNKEL (reference sequence). The length of the CDR3 is 16 residues. The CDR3 loop reads CASSQEASGGAETQYF. CDR3 coding DNA: TGTGCCAGCAGCCAAGAAGCGAGCGGGGGGGCAGAGACCCAGTACTTC.

This rearrangement joins TRBV3-1 to TRBJ2-1, with D perhaps matching TRBD1 or TRBD2 (5 bases each). Trimming took 2 bases from V and 7 from J, leaving 18 bases between them. Per the germline V gene, CDR1 is LGHDT and CDR2 is YNNKEL (reference sequence). The CDR3 is 16 residues long. CDR3: CASSQRSGQGNNEQFF. CDR3 bases: TGTGCCAGCAGCCAAAGGTCGGGGCAGGGAAATAATGAGCAGTTCTTC.

J is TRBJ2-7 and V is TRBV2, with D perhaps matching TRBD2 (6 bases). This CDR3 comprises 13 residues. CDR1 is SNHLY, CDR2 FYNNEI, per germline. Between the trimmed V and J ends, which lost 3 bases and 6 bases, there was a span of 12 bases. CDR3 sequence reads: CASSDARGGEQYF. CDR3 bases: TGTGCCAGCAGTGATGCTAGGGGAGGCGAGCAGTACTTC. The whole variable domain, remainder taken from reference TRBV2 and TRBJ2-7, is EPEVTQTPSHQVTQMGQEVILRCVPISNHLYFYWYRQILGQKVEFLVSFYNNEISEKSEIFDDQFSVERPDGSNFTLKIRSTKLEDSAMYFCASSDARGGEQYFGPGTRLTVT.

This clonotype was seen more than once but under ten times. The CDR3 DNA reads as TGTGCCAGCAGCTTAGGGGGGGAACTAGCGGGAGGGAAGTACTTC. This sequence encodes CASSLGGELAGGKYF. This rearrangement joins TRBV7-6 to TRBJ2-5, with 13 bases that match TRBD2. Trimming cost V 1 base and J 12 bases; bases outside gene matches: 8. The CDR3 has 15 residues. Germline V gene lookup returns CDR1 SGHVS and CDR2 FNYEAQ.

The gene calls are TRBV12-3 or TRBV12-4 and TRBJ2-7; TRBD2 agrees at 7 bases. This CDR3 is built from 15 residues. V dropped 6 bases and J dropped 0; count of bases not matched to a gene: 8. CDR3 sequence (DNA): TGTGCCAGCAGCCGACTAGCTGAAAGCTCCTACGAGCAGTACTTC. Amino acids: CASSRLAESSYEQYF.